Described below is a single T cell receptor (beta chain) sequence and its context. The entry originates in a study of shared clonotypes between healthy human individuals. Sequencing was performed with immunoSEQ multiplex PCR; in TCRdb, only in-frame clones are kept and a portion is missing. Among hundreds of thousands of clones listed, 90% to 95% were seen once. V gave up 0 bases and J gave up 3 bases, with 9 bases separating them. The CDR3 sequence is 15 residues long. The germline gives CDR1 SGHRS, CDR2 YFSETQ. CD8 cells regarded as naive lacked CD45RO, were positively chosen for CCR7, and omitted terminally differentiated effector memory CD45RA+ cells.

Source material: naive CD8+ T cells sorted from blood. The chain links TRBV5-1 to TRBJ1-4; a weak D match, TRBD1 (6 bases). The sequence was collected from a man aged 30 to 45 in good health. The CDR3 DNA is TGCGCCAGCAGCTTGGGAACAGGGCCTAATGAAAAACTGTTTTTT. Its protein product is CASSLGTGPNEKLFF.